What follows are 5 T cell receptor beta chains derived from one specimen sequenced in a study of Graves' ophthalmopathy and Graves' hyperthyroidism. RNA transcripts provided the template for amplifying TCR beta CDR3 regions. RT-PCR with HTBI primers came first, then second-round multiplex PCR. MiXCR, run by TCRdb on the multiplex PCR reads, gives a single entry per CDR3 protein. In the table there are 150,000 to 200,000 distinct CDR3 sequences, roughly two fifths of which are singletons. Sequenced input: peripheral blood. Source of these receptors: a man aged 25-45 years with Graves' ophthalmopathy.

The rearrangement uses TRBV28 and TRBJ2-5, with a tentative D call TRBD1 (6 bases). Germline lookup yields CDR1 MDHEN and CDR2 SYDVKM. The CDR3 covers 17 residues. V lost 1 base to trimming and J lost 4 bases, with 19 bases between them. CDR3 loop: CASSLSGRGILIETQYF. The CDR3 DNA reads as TGTGCCAGCAGTTTATCGGGCAGGGGCATTTTGATAGAGACCCAGTACTTC.

In its sample, this clonotype was seen many times. The V and J genes are TRBV6-5 and TRBJ1-2, with 8 nucleotides matching TRBD1. This CDR3 comprises 15 residues. With V trimmed by 3 bases and J by 4 bases, 7 bases remained unmatched. From germline, CDR1 is MNHEY and CDR2 SVGAGI. The CDR3 loop is CASSYWSDRGYGYTF. As DNA, the CDR3 is TGTGCCAGCAGTTATTGGTCCGACAGGGGCTATGGCTACACCTTC.

This clonotype was counted at least ten times. V usage is TRBV28 and J usage is TRBJ2-5; unclear D gene. Germline values: CDR1 MDHEN, CDR2 SYDVKM. CDR3 size: 15 residues. Trimming took 3 bases from V and 2 from J, leaving 13 bases between them. CDR3 loop: CASSFVLGKQETQYF. The DNA for the CDR3 is TGTGCCAGCAGTTTTGTATTGGGGAAACAAGAGACCCAGTACTTC.

The J gene is TRBJ1-2, the V gene TRBV5-1, with D possibly matching TRBD1 (5 bases). Germline CDR1 SGHRS, CDR2 YFSETQ. This CDR3 has 14 residues. V was clipped by 4 bases and J by 2 bases, with 12 bases between them. CDR3 region: CASSPKTENYGYTF. CDR3 DNA sequence: TGCGCCAGCAGCCCCAAGACAGAGAACTATGGCTACACCTTC.

This chain joins TRBV2 and TRBJ2-2, with D perhaps matching TRBD1 (5 bases). The germline V gene has CDR1 SNHLY and CDR2 FYNNEI. The CDR3 consists of 13 residues. Trimming stripped 6 bases from V and 4 bases from J, with 9 bases between. This CDR3 is CASRPTATGELFF. CDR3 bases: TGTGCCAGCAGACCGACAGCCACCGGGGAGCTGTTTTTT. Together with reference TRBV2 and TRBJ2-2, the CDR3 gives the full variable domain: EPEVTQTPSHQVTQMGQEVILRCVPISNHLYFYWYRQILGQKVEFLVSFYNNEISEKSEIFDDQFSVERPDGSNFTLKIRSTKLEDSAMYFCASRPTATGELFFGEGSRLTVL.